This T cell receptor beta chain was found in a study of blood T cells in healthy people across ages. Looking at the study overall: For every two T cells, template switching captured about one barcoded beta molecule.

Whole-study results and caveats: Versus aged donors, long-lived donors had higher diversity and more naive CD4+ cells.

The CDR3 is 14 amino acids. With 6 bases removed from V and 6 bases from J, the gap between germline ends came to 17 bases. CDR1 is DFQATT and CDR2 is SNEGSKA in the germline V gene (reference sequence). For the second PCR, which ran for about 6 to 11 cycles, a sample-barcoded 5' primer and a J-beta primer mix were used. The template-switch adaptor was a 5' adaptor with 12 random nucleotides. It tagged each cDNA molecule. MiXCR, applied by TCRdb to the 5' RACE reads, yields one record per CDR3 protein. Altogether fewer than 2,000,000 distinct CDR3 sequences are present, around 35% being singletons, with the ten largest covering over 9%. Worth noting for this clonotype: Its antigen is as yet unknown.

The authors drew around 11 milliliters of peripheral blood from each donor. The chain joins TRBV20-1 to TRBJ2-2, with D perhaps TRBD1 or TRBD2 (7 bases each). Sequenced input: blood. This sequence was found in a woman younger than 45 in good health. This CDR3 reads CSAREGAQPGELFF. The CDR3 bases are TGCAGTGCCAGGGAGGGGGCCCAGCCCGGGGAGCTGTTTTTT.